One and the same sample provided the 8 T cell receptor beta chains below, sequenced in a study of T cell repertoires in cytomegalovirus infection. What these receptors recognize is not known. Each CDR3 protein is one row after TCRdb ran MiXCR on the reads. This table has fewer than 950,000 distinct CDR3 sequences, 32% appearing once. Sequencing used cultured CD8+ T cells from PBMCs, obtained from culture after CMV antigen stimulation. These receptors all come from a human donor in good health (CMV status not recorded). Some clones in this sample may be carry-over from other donors' samples.

This chain connects TRBV12-5 to TRBJ2-7; perhaps TRBD2 as D (7 bases). Germline CDR1 reads LGHNT; CDR2 reads FRNRAP. This CDR3 has 16 residues. Trimming shortened V by 6 bases and J by 6 bases, and 24 bases separated the two germline ends. CDR3 loop: CASGAEARGGGSEQYV. CDR3 DNA sequence: TGTGCTAGTGGCGCTGAGGCACGAGGGGGGGGGAGCGAGCAGTACGTC.

The V gene is TRBV27, the J gene TRBJ1-2; 8 bases line up with TRBD1. The V gene's germline CDR1 is MNHEY and CDR2 SMNVEV (reference sequence). The CDR3 sequence is 15 residues long. The V segment lost 6 bases and the J segment 5 bases; nucleotides outside the gene matches: 11. The CDR3: CASREERDRPYGYTF. CDR3 DNA sequence: TGTGCCAGCAGAGAAGAACGGGACAGGCCTTATGGCTACACCTTC.

V and J are TRBV5-1 and TRBJ1-4, with 11 positions matching TRBD1. There are 14 residues in the CDR3. V lost 4 bases, J lost 10 bases, and 6 bases stayed unmatched. Germline V gene sequence: CDR1 SGHRS, CDR2 YFSETQ. CDR3 residues: CASSPGTGGAKLFF. In DNA, the CDR3 is TGCGCCAGCAGCCCTGGGACAGGGGGAGCAAAACTGTTTTTT.

The rearrangement uses TRBV28 and TRBJ2-1; TRBD1 is a possible D gene (5 bases). The CDR3 contains 14 residues. The V end was cut by 5 bases, the J end by 8 bases, with 16 bases between. Germline-derived CDR1 and CDR2 are MDHEN and SYDVKM. The DNA for the CDR3 is TGTGCCAGCAGTACCTGGGGCAACAGTGATGAGCAGTTCTTC. This gives the protein CASSTWGNSDEQFF.

Only a few counts were recorded for this clonotype. V gene TRBV27 combines with J gene TRBJ1-1, with no clear D. Trimming left V 5 bases short and J 8 bases short, with 9 bases between. The CDR3 totals 11 residues. Germline V lookup: CDR1 MNHEY, CDR2 SMNVEV (reference sequence). CDR3: CASSELGEAFF. The CDR3 DNA reads as TGTGCCAGCAGTGAATTGGGAGAAGCTTTCTTT.

V is TRBV10-3 and J is TRBJ2-2; 8 bases agree with TRBD2. From germline, CDR1 is ENHRY and CDR2 SYGVKD. J gave up 4 bases and V 4 bases, and 5 bases lay outside the gene matches. There are 15 residues in the CDR3. In DNA, the CDR3 is TGTGCCATCAGTGGAGGAGCGGGGGCCACCGGGGAGCTGTTTTTT. Translating it yields CAISGGAGATGELFF.

In its sample, this clonotype was seen many times. The rearrangement links TRBV27 to TRBJ1-5; D might be TRBD1 (5 bases). Trimming shortened V by 2 bases and J by 7 bases, and 12 bases separated the two germline ends. This CDR3 spans 14 amino acids. Looked up from germline, CDR1 is MNHEY and CDR2 is SMNVEV (reference sequence). CDR3 nucleotides: TGTGCCAGCAGTTTAACCGGGGAGGGGCAGCCCCAGCATTTT. Its translation is CASSLTGEGQPQHF.

This clonotype was observed a handful of times. The chain joins TRBV6-1 to TRBJ2-2, with 8 bases that match TRBD2. The CDR3 is 15 amino acids. V shed 6 bases and J 5 bases; nucleotides not matched to a gene: 8. Germline values: CDR1 MNHNS, CDR2 SASEGT. In DNA form, the CDR3 reads TGTGCCAGCAGCTCGGGACTAGAGTGGACCGGGGAGCTGTTTTTT. This translates into CASSSGLEWTGELFF.